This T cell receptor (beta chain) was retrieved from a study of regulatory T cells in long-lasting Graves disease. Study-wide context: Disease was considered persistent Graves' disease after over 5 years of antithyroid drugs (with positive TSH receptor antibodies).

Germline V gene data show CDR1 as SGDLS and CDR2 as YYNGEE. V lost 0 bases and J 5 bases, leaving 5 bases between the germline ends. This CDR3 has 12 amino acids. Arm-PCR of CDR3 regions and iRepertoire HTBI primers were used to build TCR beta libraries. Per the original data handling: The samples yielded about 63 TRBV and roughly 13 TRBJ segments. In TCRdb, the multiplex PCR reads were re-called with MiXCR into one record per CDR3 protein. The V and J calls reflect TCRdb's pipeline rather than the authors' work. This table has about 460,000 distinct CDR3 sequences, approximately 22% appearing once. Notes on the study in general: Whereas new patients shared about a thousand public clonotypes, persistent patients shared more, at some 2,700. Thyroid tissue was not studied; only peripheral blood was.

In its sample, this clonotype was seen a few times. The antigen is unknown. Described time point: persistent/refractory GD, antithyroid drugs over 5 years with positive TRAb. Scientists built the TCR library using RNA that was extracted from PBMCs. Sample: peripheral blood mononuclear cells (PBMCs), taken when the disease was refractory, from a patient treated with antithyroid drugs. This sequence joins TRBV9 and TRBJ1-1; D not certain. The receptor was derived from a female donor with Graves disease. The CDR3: CASSVDGTEAFF. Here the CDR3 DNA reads TGTGCCAGCAGCGTAGATGGGACTGAAGCTTTCTTT.